This T cell receptor (beta chain) was found in a study of blood T cell repertoires in COVID-19. In the authors' methods: Reference gene primer amplification gave nucleated cell count estimates. Profiling relied on immunoSEQ multiplex PCR, and the TCRdb table lists in-frame clones only, not all of them. That table supplies the V and J calls and clone size; D and trimming were determined from the DNA. This sample yields 450,000 to 500,000 clones, of which 80% to 90% are seen a single time; 6.5% to 8.5% belongs to the top ten. The germline gives CDR1 SGHTA, CDR2 FQGNSA. The length of the CDR3 is 16 residues. Deletions cut 1 base from V and 3 bases from J, with 13 bases between. The study recruited people aged about 18 to 89 years across around 24 US areas. Before being deemed recovered, Cohort 3 donors had two negative PCRs, clearance, or symptom resolution. This clone was counted a single time.

Material: PBMCs or T cells enriched from blood (not recorded which). The sequence derives from a woman aged 60-75 years who had recovered from COVID-19. The V gene is TRBV7-2, the J gene TRBJ1-5, with D uncertain. The CDR3 loop reads CASSLEPGRSNQPQHF. The CDR3 DNA reads as TGTGCCAGCAGCTTAGAACCAGGAAGATCCAATCAGCCCCAGCATTTT.